Listed below are T cell receptor beta chains from one sample, sequenced in a study of T cell changes during pregnancy in multiple sclerosis. Sequenced by immunoSEQ multiplex PCR; TCRdb stores in-frame clones only, minus some. The repertoire holds 100,000 or so clones, with almost 95% as singletons. Sequencing was performed on peripheral blood, taken before pregnancy. The receptors here all came from a female donor with multiple sclerosis, enrolled in a pregnancy study. Both conserved end residues are part of each CDR3. D genes are given only for firm matches. Expanded clones get a size class; other rows say once, few or many, or leave the size out.

abundance | j_gene | v_gene | d_gene | CDR3aa | CDR3nt
- | TRBJ1-2 | TRBV9 | - | CASSVGSGGYGYTF | TGTGCCAGCAGCGTAGGCTCGGGGGGGTATGGCTACACCTTC
- | TRBJ1-1 | TRBV5-1 | - | CASRPGKNTEAFF | TGCGCCAGCAGGCCCGGGAAGAACACTGAAGCTTTCTTT
once | TRBJ1-1 | TRBV15 | - | CATSRAGTATEAFF | TGTGCCACCAGCAGAGCAGGCACGGCGACTGAAGCTTTCTTT
few | TRBJ2-7 | TRBV28 | TRBD1 | CASSPDRGYEQYF | TGTGCCAGCAGCCCCGACAGGGGGTACGAGCAGTACTTC
- | TRBJ2-7 | TRBV5-1 | - | CASSIPSYEQYF | TGCGCCAGCAGCATTCCTAGCTACGAGCAGTACTTC
- | TRBJ2-2 | TRBV5-1 | TRBD2 | CASSLYRLAGTGELFF | TGCGCCAGCAGCTTGTATCGTCTAGCGGGTACCGGGGAGCTGTTTTTT
- | TRBJ1-1 | TRBV30 | - | CAWSPRAGEAFF | TGTGCCTGGAGTCCCCGAGCCGGTGAAGCTTTCTTT
- | TRBJ1-2 | TRBV5-6 | TRBD1 | CASSPGTGLRGYTF | TGTGCCAGCAGCCCCGGGACAGGATTAAGGGGCTACACCTTC
- | TRBJ1-5 | TRBV10-3 | - | CAISEGGARQPQHF | TGTGCCATCAGTGAAGGGGGGGCGCGCCAGCCCCAGCATTTT
- | TRBJ2-5 | TRBV30 | TRBD1 | CAWSVQGTGWETQYF | TGTGCCTGGAGTGTACAGGGGACAGGGTGGGAGACCCAGTACTTC
- | TRBJ2-7 | TRBV7-6 | - | CASSLVFRGRSYEQYF | TGTGCCAGCAGCTTAGTTTTCAGAGGCAGATCCTACGAGCAGTACTTC
- | TRBJ1-4 | TRBV2 | TRBD1 | CASSEMTGGSGEKLFF | TGTGCCAGCAGTGAAATGACAGGGGGATCCGGGGAAAAACTGTTTTTT
- | TRBJ1-5 | TRBV7-6 | - | CASSSSGGNQPQHF | TGTGCCAGCAGCTCCTCGGGGGGGAATCAGCCCCAGCATTTT
- | TRBJ1-3 | TRBV7-8 | TRBD1 | CASSLTRGRRAGNTIYF | TGTGCCAGCAGCTTAACGAGGGGGCGAAGAGCTGGAAACACCATATATTTT
- | TRBJ1-2 | TRBV29-1 | TRBD1 | CSVRDSGYTF | TGCAGCGTTAGGGACAGTGGCTACACCTTC
- | TRBJ2-7 | TRBV13 | - | CASSPPLSSYEQYF | TGTGCCAGCAGCCCCCCCTTGAGCTCCTACGAGCAGTACTTC
- | TRBJ2-7 | TRBV7-2 | TRBD1 | CASSRRGQGAEQYF | TGTGCCAGCAGCCGTCGGGGACAGGGGGCCGAGCAGTACTTC
once | TRBJ1-3 | TRBV11-2 | - | CASSSRYYGNTIYF | TGTGCCAGCAGCTCTCGGTATTATGGAAACACCATATATTTT
- | TRBJ1-4 | TRBV29-1 | TRBD1 | CSAPTGAGEKLFF | TGCAGCGCCCCGACAGGGGCGGGTGAAAAACTGTTTTTT
- | TRBJ2-7 | TRBV2 | - | CASSSISYEQYF | TGTGCCAGCAGTTCCATCTCCTACGAGCAGTACTTC
- | TRBJ2-1 | TRBV27 | - | CASSPRTGSSYNEQFF | TGTGCCAGCAGTCCCCGGACCGGGAGCTCCTACAATGAGCAGTTCTTC
- | TRBJ2-7 | TRBV4-1 | TRBD2 | CASSQDRTSGYYEQYF | TGCGCCAGCAGCCAAGACCGGACTAGCGGGTACTACGAGCAGTACTTC
once | TRBJ2-7 | TRBV7-9 | TRBD2 | CASSLEGREGQYF | TGTGCCAGCAGCTTAGAAGGCAGGGAGGGGCAGTACTTC
- | TRBJ2-5 | TRBV7-9 | - | CASSFDRQETQYF | TGTGCCAGCAGCTTCGACAGGCAAGAGACCCAGTACTTC
- | TRBJ2-5 | TRBV19 | - | CASSIAGETQYF | TGTGCCAGTAGCATCGCGGGGGAGACCCAGTACTTC
- | TRBJ2-7 | TRBV5-5 | - | CASSFGPSSAEQYF | TGTGCCAGCAGCTTCGGTCCCTCTAGCGCCGAGCAGTACTTC
once | TRBJ2-1 | TRBV5-4 | TRBD1 | CASSKYRGQGEQFF | TGTGCCAGCAGCAAGTACAGGGGGCAAGGTGAGCAGTTCTTC
- | TRBJ2-1 | TRBV30 | - | CAWREDSPNEQFF | TGTGCCTGGAGAGAGGACAGTCCGAATGAGCAGTTCTTC
- | TRBJ1-1 | TRBV28 | - | CASSFQGSAVFF | TGTGCCAGCAGTTTCCAAGGATCAGCGGTTTTCTTT
- | TRBJ2-7 | TRBV2 | - | CASRVRLQISSYEQYF | TGTGCCAGCAGGGTTAGACTGCAAATTAGCTCCTACGAGCAGTACTTC
- | TRBJ2-7 | TRBV10-3 | TRBD2 | CAIRPWEASGSYEQYF | TGTGCCATCCGCCCCTGGGAGGCTAGCGGGAGCTACGAGCAGTACTTC
few | TRBJ2-7 | TRBV2 | TRBD2 | CASSGGLAGVGEQYF | TGTGCCAGCAGTGGAGGACTAGCGGGAGTAGGCGAGCAGTACTTC
- | TRBJ2-5 | TRBV2 | - | CASSEEQGVGTQYF | TGTGCCAGCAGTGAAGAACAGGGCGTCGGGACCCAGTACTTC
once | TRBJ2-1 | TRBV10-2 | TRBD2 | CARDNQTSASSSYNEQFF | TGCGCCAGAGATAACCAAACTAGCGCCTCGAGCTCCTACAATGAGCAGTTCTTC
- | TRBJ2-1 | TRBV27 | TRBD2 | CASSFWGGGDEQFF | TGTGCCAGCAGTTTTTGGGGGGGTGGGGATGAGCAGTTCTTC
few | TRBJ1-5 | TRBV19 | - | CASSIGTTAGNQPQHF | TGTGCCAGTAGTATCGGGACAACGGCGGGCAATCAGCCCCAGCATTTT
- | TRBJ2-7 | TRBV27 | - | CASSLTPTGYEQYF | TGTGCCAGCAGTCTAACCCCGACAGGCTACGAGCAGTACTTC
once | TRBJ1-5 | TRBV6-6 | - | CASSYGSQPQHF | TGTGCCAGCAGTTACGGCAGTCAGCCCCAGCATTTT
- | TRBJ2-5 | TRBV2 | - | CASSDRGSYQETQYF | TGTGCCAGCAGTGACAGGGGTTCGTACCAAGAGACCCAGTACTTC
- | TRBJ2-7 | TRBV5-1 | TRBD2 | CASSPLGPGLAGEREQYF | TGCGCCAGCAGCCCACTAGGACCGGGACTAGCGGGAGAGCGCGAGCAGTACTTC
- | TRBJ2-2 | TRBV4-3 | - | CASSQVANTGELFF | TGCGCCAGCAGCCAAGTCGCGAACACCGGGGAGCTGTTTTTT
- | TRBJ2-2 | TRBV11-2 | TRBD1 | CASSLGPYYDRVDTGELFF | TGTGCCAGCAGCTTAGGCCCATACTACGACAGGGTTGACACCGGGGAGCTGTTTTTT